What follows describes a single TCR beta chain. The antigen it recognizes is unknown. Base-call qualities are not available, and no considerably larger clone is one nucleotide away. Library prep was done by the immunoSEQ multiplex PCR assay. For the multiplex PCR, a mixture combining 60 forward primers for TCR Vbeta segments and 13 reverse primers for TCR Jbeta segments was used. The CDR3 region of rearranged TCR beta genes was amplified from genomic DNA by a multiplex PCR assay. The amplified TCR beta libraries were sequenced on the Illumina HiSeq System as 87-base-pair reads. In the original analysis: In a later analysis, about 80 million unique TCR beta chains were counted across the 650 to 750 repertoires, and around 10 million of these chains were shared by at least two donors. A nearest-neighbor algorithm error-corrected the raw reads and collapsed the reads into unique sequences, merging closely related sequences to remove PCR and sequencing errors. Alignment of CDR3 sequences to IMGT reference sequences was used to assign V, D and J gene segments. For a sequence to be retained, at least a six-nucleotide match to both a V gene segment and a J gene segment was required. Rearrangements were called productive when the CDR3 lacked stop codons and stayed in frame with V and J; all others were non-productive. Following IMGT convention, CDR3 was defined as the stretch from the second conserved V-encoded cysteine to the conserved J-encoded phenylalanine. In an earlier analysis of more than 550 of the donors, sequences lacking an unambiguous match to a single V gene segment were excluded. An earlier analysis of 500 to 600 of the donors classified V segments as functional when productive rearrangements were above 56.7% and as segregating when the standard deviation between donors was above 5%. A statistical classification framework was built for diagnosing cytomegalovirus status from the catalog of TCR beta chain sequences. V and J gene assignment, in a later analysis, came from comparing TCR nucleotide sequences with IMGT/GENE-DB human TR gene sequences. Using the TCRdist pipeline, a later analysis assigned CDR3 sequences along with most-parsimonious VDJ recombination scenarios. In a later analysis, each TCR beta chain was defined by its CDR3 amino acid sequence together with its V-gene family, and reads lacking a unique V-gene family were excluded. To address suspected cross-contamination and a sequencing artifact, a later analysis removed 592 highly shared, low-generation-probability nucleotide sequences. For each public chain, a later analysis derived a clonal expansion index from normalized ranks of inferred template counts within each repertoire. In a later analysis, generation probabilities were computed using a VDJ recombination model fitted to out-of-frame rearrangements, and the results were checked against IGoR. Hypergeometric tests were used in a later analysis to score TCR-TCR, TCR-HLA and TCR-CMV co-occurrence, with a repertoire-size bias correction applied to the TCR pairs. To estimate false discovery rates, a later analysis permuted the HLA or CMV assignments 20 times. In a later analysis, co-occurring TCRs were grouped with DBSCAN, and TCRdist sequence similarity was added when clustering was performed within HLA-allele-positive subsets. Repertoires with fewer than 30,000 or more than 120,000 public chains, plus five repertoires with anomalous nucleotide sharing, were excluded from co-occurrence clustering. This immuneACCESS table, as held by TCRdb, lists in-frame sequences with V and J called but not all clones. Of the missing ones, under half trace to an unresolved V gene in checked studies; the others have no known cause. The DNA gave D and trimming, while V, J and clone size come from that table. The table for this sample lists 120,000 or so clones; approximately 80% of them were counted only once. The biggest ten clones account for 3.4% of the sample.

V loses 2 bases of germline sequence and J loses 7 bases, and the interval between the two ends is 8 bases. The CDR3 contains 12 residues, cysteine and phenylalanine counted. Here the CDR3 DNA is all that survives: 36 bases in frame from base 1. Sequences SNHLY (CDR1) and FYNNEI (CDR2) are obtained from the germline V gene. In total, more than 500 healthy bone marrow donors made up the cohort. All cohort members were sampled while nominally healthy, although unrecorded immune exposures were likely present. The donor tested CMV seronegative and was one of the 352 seronegative cohort members. A peripheral blood sample was provided by each donor, and peripheral blood mononuclear cells were used for TCR beta sequencing. Genomic DNA was extracted from the blood cell samples with the Qiagen DNeasy Blood Extraction Kit. The data originate from a study of cytomegalovirus exposure and HLA in healthy donors (TCRdb year 2017). Turning to the overall study: In an earlier analysis of approximately 640 of the donors, 276 Gb of sequence data and 117 million unique TCR beta sequences from roughly 200 million T cells were reported. An early release that covered roughly 600 HLA-typed donors contained approximately 300 gigabases of sequencing data and roughly 84 million unique TCR sequences. The genetic ancestry cluster associated with self-reported Caucasian donors included around four fifths of the approximately 410 genotyped donors. The study was designed to test whether signatures of past pathogen exposure could be identified by cataloging public T cell receptors. The study profiled the T cell repertoires of about 640 subjects by immunosequencing and related them to cytomegalovirus serostatus. Besides the first cohort of about 730 subjects, a separate validation cohort made up of over 100 different subjects was used. The study combined high-throughput TCR immunosequencing, statistical association of individual TCRs with disease status, and machine learning to predict cytomegalovirus infection status. In a later analysis, previously published TCR beta repertoires from 666 donors were re-analyzed and high-resolution HLA genotyping was added so that TCR occurrence patterns could be studied. In the later analysis, no new phenotypic data were used to find candidate immune exposures; instead, reliance was placed on TCR beta sequences and their occurrence across donors. To decide whether each TCR beta V gene segment behaved as functional or pseudogenic, an earlier analysis of approximately 590 of the donors relied on high-throughput TCR beta sequencing. Alongside the repertoire data, information on donor age, sex, ethnicity and CMV serostatus was compiled. A later genetic analysis used genome-wide SNP genotypes for about 60% of the roughly 700 donors, treating that subset as a discovery cohort. All discovery cohort repertoires had been generated using a single sequencing platform. HLA typing covered class I and class II loci at four-digit resolution. Typing coverage differed by locus: A, B, C, DRB1 and DQB1 were typed in roughly 620-630 donors, DQA1 in 500 to 550, DPA1 in around 580, and DPB1 in just under 490. About five DR-DQ haplotypes were treated as single units for association and clustering because of strong linkage in the cohort. Among about 400 genotyped donors of the cohort, an average of roughly 230,000 unique TCR beta nucleotide sequences was sequenced per donor, of which about 19% were non-productive. What the work shows at the level of the full study, not this receptor alone: The classifier was reported to diagnose cytomegalovirus status with high specificity and sensitivity in both the original and validation cohorts. Several of the top co-occurrence clusters appeared to be linked to parvovirus B19, influenza, CMV and Epstein-Barr virus, according to a later analysis. CMV serostatus was the only immune exposure information available for the cohort. A later analysis found that HLA-associated TCR beta chains were more clonally expanded and had lower generation probabilities than equally common non-associated chains. According to a later analysis, most CMV-associated TCR beta chains appeared to be HLA-restricted, and the HLA associations seemed to be driven largely by CMV exposure. This cohort had only TCR beta chains sequenced, and the lack of alpha or paired-chain data limited which features could be detected. In a later analysis, TCR association rates were found to vary across HLA loci, with the most associated TCRs seen for DRB1 alleles and the fewest for HLA-C alleles. Because counts were too low, around 17 rarely observed V segments, including chromosome 9 orphons, were left out of the earlier analysis of 587 of the donors. Because HLA typing was unavailable for some donors at each locus, only the typed subset was used in association tests. In vitro tests confirmed that a few of the cytomegalovirus-associated TCR beta chains recognize cytomegalovirus antigens. Correlated functional status among segregating V segments might be attributable to linkage disequilibrium, but an unknown experimental factor could not be ruled out. Strong co-occurrence of HLA alleles, especially DR and DQ, made assigning TCR associations to individual alleles difficult. The study listed over 150 TCR beta chains as associated with cytomegalovirus. In a later genetic analysis, a missense DCLRE1C variant was associated with V-gene and J-gene trimming of TCR beta chains, and the association was replicated in an independent cohort. Some IMGT-functional V segments, including TRBV6-2 and TRBV6-3, could not be distinguished by the 87-base-pair reads and were therefore excluded. The sequencing pipeline was judged likely to have produced a cluster of highly shared sequence variants as a technical artifact. The authors suggested that the approach could potentially be extended to other disease states and immunological phenotypes. Roughly uniform sequencing depth across donors was assumed in presence/absence analyses, although this assumption may not hold. In a later analysis, around 17,000 TCR beta sequences were associated with specific HLA alleles at a false discovery rate of 0.05. A further reported finding was that TCR beta sequences accurately predicted the HLA-A and HLA-B alleles for most subjects in the first cohort. Across donors, most TCR sequences were observed very rarely, whereas some public TCRs were present in many individuals. A later genetic analysis reported fewer N-insertions in productive TCRs among donors in an Asian-associated ancestry cluster than the roughly 670-donor mean. In an earlier analysis of about 600 of the donors, most TCR beta V segments appeared in productive rearrangements about 87% or about 30% of the time, broadly matching IMGT annotations.

Source material: PBMCs. This receptor was taken from a man aged 25 to 40 in good health and CMV-seronegative. Here the chain combines TRBV2 and TRBJ1-2; the D segment could be TRBD1, given 6 matching bases. The CDR3 region reads CASSEQGFGYTF. The DNA reads TGTGCCAGCAGTGAACAGGGGTTTGGCTACACCTTC.